This T cell receptor beta chain was sequenced for a study of neoadjuvant nivolumab and ipilimumab in lung cancer. About this clone: The antigen is unknown.

This CDR3 has 12 amino acids. V was pared by 3 bases and J by 10 bases, with 12 bases between. The germline V gene encodes CDR1 SGHTA and CDR2 FQGTGA. Study results and caveats: Resected-tumor TCR richness correlated positively with pretherapy blood richness.

Libraries were prepared by immunoSEQ multiplex PCR; TCRdb keeps only in-frame clonotypes and omits some of them. The sample lists 39,000 or so clones, approximately 92% occurring once. This specimen consisted of peripheral blood, obtained before neoadjuvant nivolumab, alone or with ipilimumab. This chain connects TRBV7-3 to TRBJ1-2, with D possibly being TRBD1 (5 bases). This TCR derives from an adult with non-small cell lung cancer. CDR3: CASSLGRSDYTF. The CDR3 coding sequence is TGTGCCAGCAGCTTGGGACGGAGCGACTACACCTTC.